The 26 T cell receptor beta chains in this list originate from one sample, sequenced in a study of cytomegalovirus exposure and HLA in healthy donors. Primers for the PCR totalled 60 Vbeta and 13 Jbeta. TCRdb's table, derived via immunoSEQ multiplex PCR, lists solely in-frame clones and lacks some. The profile shows roughly 140,000 clones, roughly 80% of them singletons. Sequenced sample: PBMCs. These TCRs come from a middle-aged man in good health and CMV-seropositive.

The chain uses TRBV4-1 and TRBJ1-3, with D possibly being TRBD1 (6 bases). Per germline, CDR1 MGHRA and CDR2 YSYEKL. The V gene lost 5 bases and the J gene lost 0 bases, with 11 bases spanning the gap. The CDR3 is made up of 15 amino acids. The CDR3 DNA follows: TGCGCCAGCAGCGCCTGGACAGCCTCTGGAAACACCATATATTTT. It encodes CASSAWTASGNTIYF.

The rearrangement joins TRBV13 to TRBJ2-7; 13 positions agree with TRBD2. The CDR3 has 16 amino acids. V trimming: 5 bases; J trimming: 2 bases; junction bases outside the gene matches: 6. CDR1 and CDR2 from the germline V gene are PRHDT and FYEKMQ (reference sequence). The CDR3 nucleotides are TGTGCCAGCAGCCCCGGACTAGCGGGGGTAACCTACGAGCAGTACTTC. Translating gives CASSPGLAGVTYEQYF.

The J gene is TRBJ1-6, the V gene TRBV21-1. TRBV21-1 is noted as a pseudogene. There are 17 residues in the CDR3. CDR3 nucleotides: TGTGCCAGCAGCAAAGTAATGGAGGGTTTTTTTAATTCACCCCTCCACTTT. Encoded protein: CASSKVMEGFFNSPLHF.

The V gene is TRBV7-8, the J gene TRBJ2-1; 9 bases map to TRBD2. This CDR3 comprises 19 residues. Germline-derived CDR1 and CDR2 are SGHVS and FQNEAQ. The V segment lost 1 base and the J segment 0 bases; nucleotides outside the gene matches: 10. Here the CDR3 DNA reads TGTGCCAGCAGCTTAGAGCTAGCGGGGTCCCTAGGCTCCTACAATGAGCAGTTCTTC. It is translated as CASSLELAGSLGSYNEQFF.

The chain couples TRBV5-8 to TRBJ2-6; D possibly corresponds to TRBD1 (6 bases). CDR3 length equals 18 residues. The V and J ends lost 2 bases and 2 bases respectively, with 17 bases between them. Germline V gene sequence: CDR1 SGHTS, CDR2 YDEGEE. CDR3 nucleotides: TGTGCCAGCAGCTTAGTCTCACAGGGTGCCCCTGGGGCCAACGTCCTGACTTTC. The encoded protein is CASSLVSQGAPGANVLTF.

This clone was detected a few times. This chain connects TRBV2 to TRBJ1-4; TRBD1 matches at 9 bases. In germline, CDR1 is SNHLY, CDR2 FYNNEI. The CDR3 covers 14 residues. V lost 6 bases, J lost 3 bases, and 2 bases stayed unmatched. CDR3 bases: TGTGCCAGCAGCGGACAGGGGTCTAATGAAAAACTGTTTTTT. This encodes CASSGQGSNEKLFF.

The chain couples TRBV27 to TRBJ2-7; D not certain. The CDR3 is 15 amino acids. CDR1 is MNHEY, CDR2 SMNVEV, per germline (reference sequence). V gave up 2 bases and J gave up 3 bases, with 14 bases separating them. Here the CDR3 reads CASSLGRRKNYEQYF. The CDR3 DNA follows: TGTGCCAGCAGTTTAGGCCGGCGGAAAAACTACGAGCAGTACTTC.

The J gene is TRBJ1-6, the V gene TRBV7-2, with 10 nucleotides matching TRBD1. Germline CDR1 and CDR2: SGHTA and FQGNSA. The CDR3 is made up of 15 amino acids. V shed 5 bases, J shed 9 bases, and the junction held 7 bases outside the gene matches. The CDR3 nucleotides read TGTGCCAGCAGCCAACCGGGACAGGGGAGTTCACCCCTCCACTTT. It specifies CASSQPGQGSSPLHF.

The rearrangement links TRBV28 to TRBJ1-1, with unresolved D. Germline V gives CDR1 MDHEN, CDR2 SYDVKM. CDR3 length: 16 residues. Trimming took off 2 bases at V and 5 bases at J, with 18 bases between the two ends. In DNA, the CDR3 is TGTGCCAGCAGTTTAGTTACGGGGAGCCCAAGGACTGAAGCTTTCTTT. The encoded protein is CASSLVTGSPRTEAFF.

CDR3 sequence (DNA): TGTGCCAGTAGTATGGGCCAGGGAGGCAATTCACCCCTCCACTTT. It encodes CASSMGQGGNSPLHF. V is TRBV19 and J is TRBJ1-6, with a weak D call TRBD1 (5 bases). There are 15 residues in the CDR3. Trimming removed 3 bases from V and 7 bases from J, with 13 bases in between. CDR1 is LNHDA, CDR2 SQIVND, per germline (reference sequence). Based on the CDR3 plus reference TRBV19 and TRBJ1-6, the full variable domain is DGGITQSPKYLFRKEGQNVTLSCEQNLNHDAMYWYRQDPGQGLRLIYYSQIVNDFQKGDIAEGYSVSREKKESFPLTVTSAQKNPTAFYLCASSMGQGGNSPLHFGNGTRLTVT.

This clone is a singleton in its sample. The rearrangement uses TRBV5-1 and TRBJ2-2; D is uncertain. Germline V gene data show CDR1 as SGHRS and CDR2 as YFSETQ. The CDR3 has 15 amino acids. V lost 1 base and J 6 bases, leaving 13 bases between the germline ends. This CDR3 is CASSLSQIPPGELFF. The CDR3, as DNA: TGCGCCAGCAGCTTGTCACAGATCCCCCCCGGGGAGCTGTTTTTT. The full variable domain, its missing parts supplied by reference TRBV5-1 and TRBJ2-2, is KAGVTQTPRYLIKTRGQQVTLSCSPISGHRSVSWYQQTPGQGLQFLFEYFSETQRNKGNFPGRFSGRQFSNSRSEMNVSTLELGDSALYLCASSLSQIPPGELFFGEGSRLTVL.

The rearrangement uses TRBV10-3 and TRBJ1-4, with 7 bases identical to TRBD1. Per the germline V gene, CDR1 is ENHRY and CDR2 is SYGVKD. CDR3 size: 14 residues. Trimming at V came to 4 bases and at J to 8 bases, leaving 7 bases not matched to a gene. The CDR3 protein is CAISAQGGGEKLFF. CDR3 bases: TGTGCCATCAGTGCGCAAGGGGGCGGAGAAAAACTGTTTTTT.

V gene TRBV11-2 combines with J gene TRBJ2-1; a possible D gene is TRBD2 (7 bases). Per the germline V gene, CDR1 is SGHAT and CDR2 is FQNNGV. The V and J ends lost 4 bases and 8 bases respectively, with 9 bases between them. The CDR3 loop spans 12 amino acids. This CDR3 is CASSSGGHEQFF. CDR3 bases: TGTGCCAGCAGCTCGGGGGGCCATGAGCAGTTCTTC.

This chain uses TRBV6-5 with TRBJ1-5; D is possibly TRBD1 (6 bases). This CDR3 has 15 amino acids. V was pared by 5 bases and J by 4 bases, with 15 bases between. Germline CDR1 MNHEY, CDR2 SVGAGI. CDR3 in DNA: TGTGCCAGCAGTCTACGACAGGATTCAAATCAGCCCCAGCATTTT. Translating gives CASSLRQDSNQPQHF.

The V and J genes are TRBV28 and TRBJ2-4; no clear D. The CDR3 extends over 15 amino acids. Looked up from germline, CDR1 is MDHEN and CDR2 is SYDVKM. The ends were cut back, 5 bases at V and 0 bases at J, with 11 bases in the middle. CDR3 nucleotide sequence: TGTGCCAGCAGTCCCTTCCAGATAGCCAAAAACATTCAGTACTTC. Translating gives CASSPFQIAKNIQYF.

The rearrangement links TRBV6-5 to TRBJ2-7; TRBD2 matches 7 bases. The CDR3 has 13 amino acids. Unmatched junction bases numbered 3, after V lost 4 bases and J lost 3 bases. CDR1 MNHEY and CDR2 SVGAGI come from the germline V gene. The CDR3 DNA is TGTGCCAGCAGTTCCGGGGGGTTCTACGAGCAGTACTTC. Its protein product is CASSSGGFYEQYF.

The gene calls are TRBV5-4 and TRBJ2-6, with D possibly matching TRBD1 (5 bases). Germline V lookup: CDR1 SGHNT, CDR2 YYREEE (reference sequence). The CDR3 length is 17 residues. Between the trimmed V and J ends, which lost 1 base and 0 bases, there was a span of 11 bases. Here the CDR3 DNA reads TGTGCCAGCAGCTTGCAACCAGGGATCTCTGGGGCCAACGTCCTGACTTTC. It translates to CASSLQPGISGANVLTF.

The J gene is TRBJ1-1, the V gene TRBV7-9, with D possibly TRBD1 on 5 matching bases. CDR1 and CDR2 from the germline V gene are SEHNR and FQNEAQ (reference sequence). This CDR3 region has 13 residues. Trimming cost V 6 bases and J 8 bases, with 16 bases left between them. Written as DNA, the CDR3 is TGTGCCAGCAGGTATCAAGACCGGGGGGAAGCTTTCTTT. As protein: CASRYQDRGEAFF.

The CDR3 DNA reads TGTGCCGGTAGAAAGTCCGGGACCGGGACAGGGGGCAGGAGCAATCAGCCCCAGCATTTT. Its protein product is CAGRKSGTGTGGRSNQPQHF. V is TRBV2 and J is TRBJ1-5, with 12 bases lining up with TRBD1. The CDR3 sequence is 20 residues long. V gave up 11 bases and J gave up 1 base; unmatched junction bases: 21. CDR1 is SNHLY, CDR2 FYNNEI, per germline.

This chain uses TRBV11-2 with TRBJ1-1, with D possibly matching TRBD1 (5 bases). V lost 3 bases, J lost 1 base, and 9 bases lay in between. Germline lookup yields CDR1 SGHAT and CDR2 FQNNGV. There are 14 residues in the CDR3. CDR3 nucleotide sequence: TGTGCCAGCAGCTTTACGCAGGGGAACACTGAAGCTTTCTTT. Amino acid sequence: CASSFTQGNTEAFF.

The J gene is TRBJ1-4, the V gene TRBV27; D not resolved. The V end lost 4 bases, the J end lost 0 bases, and 12 bases lay between the germline ends. Germline CDR1 and CDR2: MNHEY and SMNVEV (reference sequence). CDR3 length equals 16 residues. The DNA for the CDR3 is TGTGCCAGCAGTTCAATCTTGGGAGCAACTAATGAAAAACTGTTTTTT. Translating it yields CASSSILGATNEKLFF.

J is TRBJ2-3 and V is TRBV4-2; TRBD2 agrees at 11 bases. The germline CDR1 and CDR2 sequences are LGHNA and YNFKEQ. This CDR3 comprises 17 residues. The V gene end was trimmed by 0 bases and the J gene end by 6 bases; junction bases not matched to a gene: 8. Written as DNA, the CDR3 is TGTGCCAGCAGCCAAGATTTAGCGGGGGGGCCAAGTGATACGCAGTATTTT. Residues: CASSQDLAGGPSDTQYF.

This rearrangement joins TRBV4-1 to TRBJ2-2, with 14 positions matching TRBD2. This CDR3 contains 18 residues. V trimming: 6 bases; J trimming: 4 bases; junction bases outside the gene matches: 10. Germline V gives CDR1 MGHRA, CDR2 YSYEKL. CDR3 in DNA: TGCGCCAGCAGTCAATCACCGGGACTAGCGGGAGTCACCGGGGAGCTGTTTTTT. Translation: CASSQSPGLAGVTGELFF.

This clone was detected a few times. The V and J genes are TRBV6-6 and TRBJ2-7; D is uncertain. The CDR3 sequence is 16 residues long. Trimming removed 4 bases from V and 1 base from J, with 17 bases in between. The V gene's germline CDR1 is MNHNY and CDR2 SVGAGI (reference sequence). CDR3 sequence (DNA): TGTGCCAGCAGTTTCAACAACCGGGTAAATTCCTACGAGCAGTACTTC. This gives the protein CASSFNNRVNSYEQYF.

The chain uses TRBV5-1 and TRBJ2-5, with 11 bases matching TRBD2. The CDR3 is 16 amino acids. The ends lost 3 bases at V and 3 bases at J; junction bases unmatched: 7. Per the germline V gene, CDR1 is SGHRS and CDR2 is YFSETQ. The CDR3 DNA sequence: TGCGCCAGCAGCTCGGGCCGACTAGCGGGGAAAGAGACCCAGTACTTC. Translation: CASSSGRLAGKETQYF.

CDR3 DNA: TGTGCCAGCAGAGGGGTTGACTACGAGCAGTACTTC. Amino acid sequence: CASRGVDYEQYF. The genes are TRBV6-6 and TRBJ2-7; TRBD1 is a possible D gene (5 bases). Germline V CDR1 and CDR2: MNHNY, SVGAGI (reference sequence). The ends were cut back, 6 bases at V and 3 bases at J, with 9 bases in the middle. The CDR3 has 12 amino acids.